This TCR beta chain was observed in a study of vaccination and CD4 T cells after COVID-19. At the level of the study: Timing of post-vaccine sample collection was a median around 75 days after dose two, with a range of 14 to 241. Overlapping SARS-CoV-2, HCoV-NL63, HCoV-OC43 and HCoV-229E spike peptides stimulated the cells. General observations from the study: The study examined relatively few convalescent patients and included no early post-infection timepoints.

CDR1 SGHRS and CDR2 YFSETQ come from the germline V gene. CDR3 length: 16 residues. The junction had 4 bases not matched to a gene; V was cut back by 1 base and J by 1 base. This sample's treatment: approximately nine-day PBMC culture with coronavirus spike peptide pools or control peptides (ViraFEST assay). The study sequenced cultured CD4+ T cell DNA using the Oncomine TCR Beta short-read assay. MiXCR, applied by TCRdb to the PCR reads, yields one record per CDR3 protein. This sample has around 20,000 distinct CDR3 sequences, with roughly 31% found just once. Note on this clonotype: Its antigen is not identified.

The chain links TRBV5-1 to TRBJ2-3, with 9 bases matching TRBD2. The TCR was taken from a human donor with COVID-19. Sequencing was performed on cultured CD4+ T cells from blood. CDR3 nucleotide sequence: TGCGCCAGCAGCTTGAAGTCTAGCGGGGGCACAGATACGCAGTATTTT. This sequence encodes CASSLKSSGGTDTQYF.